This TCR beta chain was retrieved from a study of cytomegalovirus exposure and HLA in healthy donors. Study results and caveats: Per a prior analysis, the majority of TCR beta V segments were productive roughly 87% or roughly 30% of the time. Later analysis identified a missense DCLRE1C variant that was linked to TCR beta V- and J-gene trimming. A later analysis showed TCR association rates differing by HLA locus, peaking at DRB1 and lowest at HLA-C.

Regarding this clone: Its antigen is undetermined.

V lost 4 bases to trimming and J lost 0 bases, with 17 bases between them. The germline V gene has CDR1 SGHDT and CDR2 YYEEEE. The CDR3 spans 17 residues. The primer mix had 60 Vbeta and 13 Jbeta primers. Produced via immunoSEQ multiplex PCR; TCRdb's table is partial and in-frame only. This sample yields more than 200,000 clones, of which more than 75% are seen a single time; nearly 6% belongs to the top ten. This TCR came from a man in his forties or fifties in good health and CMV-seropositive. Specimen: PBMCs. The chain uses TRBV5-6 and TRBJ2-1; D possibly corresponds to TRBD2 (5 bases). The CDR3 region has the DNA TGTGCCAGCAGCGAAAATCCCCTAGCTAGCTCCTACAATGAGCAGTTCTTC. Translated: CASSENPLASSYNEQFF.